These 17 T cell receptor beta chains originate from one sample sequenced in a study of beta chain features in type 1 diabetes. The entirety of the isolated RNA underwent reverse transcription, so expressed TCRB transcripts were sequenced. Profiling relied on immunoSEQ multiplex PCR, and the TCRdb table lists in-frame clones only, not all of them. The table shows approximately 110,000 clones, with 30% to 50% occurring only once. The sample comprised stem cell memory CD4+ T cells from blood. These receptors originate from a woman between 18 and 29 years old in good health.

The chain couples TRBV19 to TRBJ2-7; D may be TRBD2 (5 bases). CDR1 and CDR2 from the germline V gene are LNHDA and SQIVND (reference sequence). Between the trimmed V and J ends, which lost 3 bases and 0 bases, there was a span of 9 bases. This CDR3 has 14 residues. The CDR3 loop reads CASSIYRDSYEQYF. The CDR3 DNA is TGTGCCAGTAGTATTTATCGGGACTCCTACGAGCAGTACTTC.

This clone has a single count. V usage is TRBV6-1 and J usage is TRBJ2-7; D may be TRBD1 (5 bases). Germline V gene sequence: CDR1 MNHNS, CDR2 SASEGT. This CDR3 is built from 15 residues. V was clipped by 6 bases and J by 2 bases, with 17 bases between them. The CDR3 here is CASRELTVATYEQYF. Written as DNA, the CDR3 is TGTGCCAGCAGAGAATTGACAGTTGCAACCTACGAGCAGTACTTC.

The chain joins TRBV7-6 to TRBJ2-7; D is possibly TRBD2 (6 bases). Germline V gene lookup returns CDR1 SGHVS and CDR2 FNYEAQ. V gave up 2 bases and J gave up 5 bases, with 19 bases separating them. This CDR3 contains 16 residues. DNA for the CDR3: TGTGCCAGCAGCTTATCTGTCGGGAGACCCACCAACGAGCAGTACTTC. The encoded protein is CASSLSVGRPTNEQYF.

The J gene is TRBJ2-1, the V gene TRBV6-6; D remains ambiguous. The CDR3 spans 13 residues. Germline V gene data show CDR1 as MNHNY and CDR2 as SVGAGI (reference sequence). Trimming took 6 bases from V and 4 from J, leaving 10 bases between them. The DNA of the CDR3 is TGTGCCAGCAGCCCGCAGGAATACAATGAGCAGTTCTTC. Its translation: CASSPQEYNEQFF.

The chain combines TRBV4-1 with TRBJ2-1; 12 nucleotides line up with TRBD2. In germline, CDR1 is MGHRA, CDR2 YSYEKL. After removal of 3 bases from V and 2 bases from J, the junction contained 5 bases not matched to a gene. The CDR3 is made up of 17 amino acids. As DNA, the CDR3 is TGCGCCAGCAGCCAGGGGACTAGCGGGCCCCCCTACAATGAGCAGTTCTTC. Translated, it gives CASSQGTSGPPYNEQFF.

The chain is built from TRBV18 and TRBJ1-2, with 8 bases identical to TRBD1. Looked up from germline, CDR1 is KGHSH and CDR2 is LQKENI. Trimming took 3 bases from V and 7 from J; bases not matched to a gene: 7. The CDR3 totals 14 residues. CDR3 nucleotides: TGTGCCAGCTCACCGGGGACAGGCCTTTCTGGCTACACCTTC. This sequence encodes CASSPGTGLSGYTF.

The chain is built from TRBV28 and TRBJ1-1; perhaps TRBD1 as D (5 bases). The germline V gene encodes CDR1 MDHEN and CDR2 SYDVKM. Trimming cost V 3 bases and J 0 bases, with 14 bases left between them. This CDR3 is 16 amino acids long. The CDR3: CASSFPQGGVNTEAFF. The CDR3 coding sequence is TGTGCCAGCAGTTTTCCCCAGGGAGGAGTGAACACTGAAGCTTTCTTT.

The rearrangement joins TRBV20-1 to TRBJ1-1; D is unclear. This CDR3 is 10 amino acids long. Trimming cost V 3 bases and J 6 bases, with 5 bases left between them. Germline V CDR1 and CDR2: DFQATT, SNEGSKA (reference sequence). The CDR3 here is CSARRSEAFF. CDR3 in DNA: TGCAGTGCTAGGCGGTCTGAAGCTTTCTTT.

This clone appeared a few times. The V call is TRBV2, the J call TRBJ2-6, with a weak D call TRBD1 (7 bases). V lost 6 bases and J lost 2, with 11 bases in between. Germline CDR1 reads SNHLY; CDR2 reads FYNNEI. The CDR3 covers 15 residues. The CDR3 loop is CASREGTAGANVLTF. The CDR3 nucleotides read TGTGCCAGCAGGGAGGGGACAGCTGGGGCCAACGTCCTGACTTTC.

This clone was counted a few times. The CDR3 is CATSRSSGRAIDTQYF. The CDR3 nucleotides are TGTGCCACCAGCAGGAGTAGCGGGAGGGCCATAGATACGCAGTATTTT. The chain carries TRBV15 and TRBJ2-3, with TRBD2 matching over 11 bases. Germline trimming cut 3 bases from V and 5 bases from J; bases unmatched to any gene: 7. This CDR3 spans 16 amino acids. Per germline, CDR1 LNHNV and CDR2 YYDKDF (reference sequence).

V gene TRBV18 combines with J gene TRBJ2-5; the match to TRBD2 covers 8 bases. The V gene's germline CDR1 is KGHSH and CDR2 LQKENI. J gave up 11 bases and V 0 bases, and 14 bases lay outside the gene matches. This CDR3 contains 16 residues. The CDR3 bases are TGTGCCAGCTCACCACCGGCAAGGGGCCCCGGGGGGGAGCAGTACTTC. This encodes CASSPPARGPGGEQYF.

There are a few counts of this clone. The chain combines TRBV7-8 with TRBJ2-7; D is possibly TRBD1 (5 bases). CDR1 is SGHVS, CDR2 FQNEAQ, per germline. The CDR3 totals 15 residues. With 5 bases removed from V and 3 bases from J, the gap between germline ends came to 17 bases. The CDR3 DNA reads TGTGCCAGCAGCCCTCGGCCCAGGGCCCTCTACGAGCAGTACTTC. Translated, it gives CASSPRPRALYEQYF.

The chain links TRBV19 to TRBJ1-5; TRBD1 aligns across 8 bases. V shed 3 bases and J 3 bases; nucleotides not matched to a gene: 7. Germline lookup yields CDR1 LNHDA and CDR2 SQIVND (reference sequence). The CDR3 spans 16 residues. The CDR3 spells CASSMIGQGLNQPQHF. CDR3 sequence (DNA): TGTGCCAGTAGTATGATAGGACAGGGACTCAATCAGCCCCAGCATTTT. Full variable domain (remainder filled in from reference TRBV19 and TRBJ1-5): DGGITQSPKYLFRKEGQNVTLSCEQNLNHDAMYWYRQDPGQGLRLIYYSQIVNDFQKGDIAEGYSVSREKKESFPLTVTSAQKNPTAFYLCASSMIGQGLNQPQHFGDGTRLSIL.

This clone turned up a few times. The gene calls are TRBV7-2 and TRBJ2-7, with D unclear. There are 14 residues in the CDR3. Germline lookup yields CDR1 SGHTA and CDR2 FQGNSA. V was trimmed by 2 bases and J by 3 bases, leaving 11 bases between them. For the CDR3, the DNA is TGTGCCAGCAGCTTACCGCCCAGAAACTACGAGCAGTACTTC. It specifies CASSLPPRNYEQYF.

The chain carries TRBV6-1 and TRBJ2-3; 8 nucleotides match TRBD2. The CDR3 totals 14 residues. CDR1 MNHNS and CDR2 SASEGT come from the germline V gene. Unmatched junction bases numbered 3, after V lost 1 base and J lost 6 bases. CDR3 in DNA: TGTGCCAGCAGTGAAGGTTTAGCGGGGGATACGCAGTATTTT. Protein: CASSEGLAGDTQYF.

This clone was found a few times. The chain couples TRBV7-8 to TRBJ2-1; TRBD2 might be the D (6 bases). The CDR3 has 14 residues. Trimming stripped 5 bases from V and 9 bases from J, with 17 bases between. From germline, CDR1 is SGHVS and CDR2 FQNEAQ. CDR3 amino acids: CASSPGGLRGEQFF. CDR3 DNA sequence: TGTGCCAGCAGCCCCGGAGGGCTGCGCGGTGAGCAGTTCTTC.

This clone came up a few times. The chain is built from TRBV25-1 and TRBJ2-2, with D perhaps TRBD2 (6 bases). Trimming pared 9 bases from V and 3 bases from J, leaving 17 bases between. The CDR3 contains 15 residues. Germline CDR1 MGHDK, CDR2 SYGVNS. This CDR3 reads CAREAGGGYTGELFF. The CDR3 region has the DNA TGTGCCAGGGAGGCAGGTGGGGGGTACACCGGGGAGCTGTTTTTT.